The next 12 T cell receptor beta chains were all read from a single sample in a study of T cells in Graves' hyperthyroidism and ophthalmopathy. Amplification of TCR beta CDR3 regions used RNA as the template. An initial round of RT-PCR targeting the TCR CDR3 relied on the HTBI primer set. MiXCR, applied by TCRdb to the multiplex PCR reads, yields one record per CDR3 protein. The data contain 140,000 or so distinct CDR3 sequences, approximately 24% of them singletons. Sequencing was performed on blood. The origin of the receptors is a woman in her forties or fifties with Graves' hyperthyroidism that later progressed to Graves' ophthalmopathy.

The sample holds many counts of this clonotype. The chain uses TRBV20-1 and TRBJ2-1, with TRBD2 matching over 10 bases. J lost 9 bases, V lost 3 bases, and 14 bases had no gene match. CDR3 size: 16 residues. Germline CDR1 DFQATT, CDR2 SNEGSKA (reference sequence). CDR3 sequence reads: CSARALLAGREGEQFF. The CDR3 region has the DNA TGCAGTGCTAGGGCATTACTAGCGGGGCGCGAGGGTGAGCAGTTCTTC.

At least ten counts were recorded for this clonotype. The chain is built from TRBV30 and TRBJ1-1; D uncertain. V shed 2 bases and J shed 1 base, with 11 bases lying between them. The CDR3 has 14 amino acids. Germline V lookup: CDR1 GTSNPN, CDR2 SVGIG (reference sequence). CDR3 DNA: TGTGCCTGGAGTCCGATAGCCTGGAACACTGAAGCTTTCTTT. Protein: CAWSPIAWNTEAFF. Full variable domain (outside the CDR3, taken from reference TRBV30 and TRBJ1-1): SQTIHQWPATLVQPVGSPLSLECTVEGTSNPNLYWYRQAAGRGLQLLFYSVGIGQISSEVPQNLSASRPQDRQFILSSKKLLLSDSGFYLCAWSPIAWNTEAFFGQGTRLTVV.

In this sample, this clonotype turned up a few times. The chain has TRBV27 and TRBJ2-7; 8 nucleotides match TRBD2. With V trimmed by 6 bases and J by 2 bases, 9 bases remained unmatched. CDR3 length: 15 residues. Germline assignment: CDR1 MNHEY and CDR2 SMNVEV (reference sequence). The CDR3 loop is CASRDAGGPPYEQYF. The CDR3 coding sequence is TGTGCCAGCAGAGACGCGGGGGGTCCCCCCTACGAGCAGTACTTC.

CDR3 bases: TGTGCCAGCAGCCCCTATAATGCGGGAGGGTTTTTTAATGAGCAGTTCTTC. The encoded protein is CASSPYNAGGFFNEQFF. The V call is TRBV11-1, the J call TRBJ2-1; 9 nucleotides line up with TRBD2. Germline CDR1 SGHAT, CDR2 FQDESV (reference sequence). With 5 bases clipped from V and 7 bases from J, the junction kept 15 bases outside the gene matches. The CDR3 is made up of 17 amino acids.

The chain carries TRBV28 and TRBJ2-5; D is unclear. Per germline, CDR1 MDHEN and CDR2 SYDVKM. The germline V and J ends were trimmed by 3 bases and 2 bases, with 7 bases remaining between them. This CDR3 has 13 amino acids. The DNA for the CDR3 is TGTGCCAGCAGTTTCCCCCAACAAGAGACCCAGTACTTC. It encodes CASSFPQQETQYF. The complete variable domain, with remaining parts taken from reference TRBV28 and TRBJ2-5, reads DVKVTQSSRYLVKRTGEKVFLECVQDMDHENMFWYRQDPGLGLRLIYFSYDVKMKEKGDIPEGYSVSREKKERFSLILESASTNQTSMYLCASSFPQQETQYFGPGTRLLVL.

This clonotype was seen many times. This chain uses TRBV2 with TRBJ2-2; tentatively, D is TRBD1 (6 bases). The V end lost 7 bases, the J end lost 1 base, and 10 bases lay between the germline ends. This CDR3 is built from 14 residues. CDR1 SNHLY and CDR2 FYNNEI come from the germline V gene. CDR3 coding DNA: TGTGCCAGCACCAAGACAGGGAACACCGGGGAGCTGTTTTTT. This gives the protein CASTKTGNTGELFF.

This clonotype was observed a handful of times. The chain links TRBV5-4 to TRBJ2-7; 9 bases are shared with TRBD1. The CDR3 runs 17 residues. Germline V gene data show CDR1 as SGHNT and CDR2 as YYREEE (reference sequence). J lost 1 base, V lost 5 bases, and 13 bases had no gene match. The CDR3 spells CASRPGTGTSGSYEQYF. The CDR3 DNA sequence: TGTGCCAGCAGACCCGGGACAGGGACTTCGGGTTCCTACGAGCAGTACTTC.

This clonotype appeared a few times. The V and J genes are TRBV18 and TRBJ1-6; 8 bases agree with TRBD1. V shed 3 bases, J shed 10 bases, and the junction held 5 bases outside the gene matches. Germline V CDR1 and CDR2: KGHSH, LQKENI. There are 14 residues in the CDR3. This chain's CDR3 is CASSPGQGGSPLHF. The CDR3 nucleotides read TGTGCCAGCTCACCCGGACAGGGAGGCTCACCCCTCCACTTT.

This clonotype was detected many times. The J gene is TRBJ2-1, the V gene TRBV6-2 or TRBV6-3, with 9 bases identical to TRBD2. Germline V gene lookup returns CDR1 MNHEY and CDR2 SVGEGT. After removal of 7 bases from V and 7 bases from J, the junction contained 14 bases not matched to a gene. CDR3 length equals 16 residues. The CDR3 DNA sequence: TGTGCCAGCATCCAAACGGGGCTAGCGGGACGAAATGAGCAGTTCTTC. Its protein product is CASIQTGLAGRNEQFF.

This clonotype was seen many times. One end of the junction fails to match germline, which may point to a read error. The chain employs TRBV2 and TRBJ2-7; 9 bases match TRBD1. The length of the CDR3 is 14 residues. Germline CDR1 and CDR2: SNHLY and FYNNEI. CDR3 sequence: CASSEGTGGYGQYF. CDR3 in DNA: TGTGCCAGCAGTGAAGGTACAGGGGGCTACGGGCAGTACTTC. The complete variable domain, with remaining parts taken from reference TRBV2 and TRBJ2-7, reads EPEVTQTPSHQVTQMGQEVILRCVPISNHLYFYWYRQILGQKVEFLVSFYNNEISEKSEIFDDQFSVERPDGSNFTLKIRSTKLEDSAMYFCASSEGTGGYGQYFGPGTRLTVT.

The chain recombines TRBV6-1 with TRBJ1-1; D call uncertain. V dropped 2 bases and J dropped 0 bases, with 10 bases sitting between them. The CDR3 spans 15 residues. CDR1 and CDR2 from the germline V gene are MNHNS and SASEGT. The CDR3 coding sequence is TGTGCCAGCAGTGAAATCCGGCGGTTGAACACTGAAGCTTTCTTT. Translating it yields CASSEIRRLNTEAFF.

This clonotype was detected ten times or more. V is TRBV28 and J is TRBJ1-1; TRBD1 aligns across 8 bases. The ends lost 6 bases at V and 1 base at J; junction bases unmatched: 13. Germline CDR1 reads MDHEN; CDR2 reads SYDVKM. This CDR3 is 17 amino acids long. The CDR3 loop reads CASRYPQGAAQNTEAFF. The DNA of the CDR3 is TGTGCCAGCAGATACCCCCAGGGGGCGGCCCAGAACACTGAAGCTTTCTTT.